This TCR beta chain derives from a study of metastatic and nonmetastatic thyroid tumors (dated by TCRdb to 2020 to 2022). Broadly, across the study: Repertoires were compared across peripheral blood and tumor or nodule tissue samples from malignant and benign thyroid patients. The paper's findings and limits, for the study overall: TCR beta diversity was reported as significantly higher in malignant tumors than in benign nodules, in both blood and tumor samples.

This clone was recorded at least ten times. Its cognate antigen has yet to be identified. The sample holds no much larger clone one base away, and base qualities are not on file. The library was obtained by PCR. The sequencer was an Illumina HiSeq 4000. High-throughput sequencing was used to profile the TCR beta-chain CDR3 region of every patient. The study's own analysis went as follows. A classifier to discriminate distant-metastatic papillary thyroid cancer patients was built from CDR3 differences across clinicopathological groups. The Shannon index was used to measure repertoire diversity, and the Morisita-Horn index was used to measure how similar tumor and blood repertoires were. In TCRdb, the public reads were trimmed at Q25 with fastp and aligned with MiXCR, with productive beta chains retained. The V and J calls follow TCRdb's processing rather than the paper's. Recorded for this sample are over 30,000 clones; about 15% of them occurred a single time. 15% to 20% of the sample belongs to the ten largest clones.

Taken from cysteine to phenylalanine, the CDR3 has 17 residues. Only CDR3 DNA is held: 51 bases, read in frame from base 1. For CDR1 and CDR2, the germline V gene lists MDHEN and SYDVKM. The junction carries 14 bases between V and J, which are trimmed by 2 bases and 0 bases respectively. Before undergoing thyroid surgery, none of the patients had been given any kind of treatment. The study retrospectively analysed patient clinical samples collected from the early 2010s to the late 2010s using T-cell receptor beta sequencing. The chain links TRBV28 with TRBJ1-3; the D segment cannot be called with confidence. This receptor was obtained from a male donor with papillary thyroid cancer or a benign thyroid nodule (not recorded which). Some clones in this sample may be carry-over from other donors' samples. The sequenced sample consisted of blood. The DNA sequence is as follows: TGTGCCAGCAGTTTACCCGACCCCTCTAGCTCTGGAAACACCATATATTTT. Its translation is CASSLPDPSSSGNTIYF.